These 30 T cell receptor beta chains share one sample of origin, sequenced in a study of T cell repertoires in cytomegalovirus infection. MiXCR, applied by TCRdb to the reads, yields one record per CDR3 protein. The profile shows approximately 730,000 distinct CDR3 sequences, roughly 29% of them singletons. Their specific antigens are unknown. The sequencing used cultured CD8+ T cells from PBMCs, collected from culture after CMV antigen stimulation. These receptors were obtained from a human donor in good health (CMV status not recorded). Some clones in this sample may be carry-over from other donors' samples.

Here the CDR3 DNA reads TGTGCCAGCAGCTACTCCAAAAGACACAAAGATGAGGAAAAACTGTTTTTT. Protein sequence: CASSYSKRHKDEEKLFF. The chain carries TRBV7-9 and TRBJ1-4, with D hard to call. Looked up from germline, CDR1 is SEHNR and CDR2 is FQNEAQ (reference sequence). This CDR3 is 17 amino acids long. Trimming removed 4 bases from V and 8 bases from J, with 23 bases in between.

Here the CDR3 DNA reads TGTGCCAGCAGTGCGGGATTTGGCACAGATACGCAGTATTTT. It is translated as CASSAGFGTDTQYF. The genes are TRBV25-1 and TRBJ2-3; weak D call: TRBD2 (5 bases). Per the germline V gene, CDR1 is MGHDK and CDR2 is SYGVNS. V was clipped by 4 bases and J by 1 base, with 9 bases between them. This CDR3 contains 14 residues.

As to this clonotype: A junction boundary mismatches the germline segment, possibly from a read error. V and J are TRBV12-3 or TRBV12-4 and TRBJ2-2; D perhaps matches TRBD2 (5 bases). This CDR3 has 12 amino acids. CDR3: CASSPSPGEPFF. CDR3 DNA: TGTGCCAGCAGTCCGAGTCCCGGGGAGCCGTTTTTT.

This clonotype appeared a few times. The rearrangement joins TRBV7-9 to TRBJ1-2; 11 nucleotides align to TRBD1. The CDR3 contains 15 residues. The V and J ends lost 7 bases and 4 bases, in that order; junction bases with no gene match: 8. Per the germline V gene, CDR1 is SEHNR and CDR2 is FQNEAQ (reference sequence). CDR3 sequence reads: CASNRTGGDPYGYTF. The CDR3 region has the DNA TGTGCCAGCAATCGGACAGGGGGCGACCCCTATGGCTACACCTTC.

This chain connects TRBV7-6 to TRBJ1-2, with 7 bases aligning to TRBD1. The CDR3 contains 15 residues. V shed 4 bases, J shed 8 bases, and the junction held 13 bases outside the gene matches. CDR1 and CDR2 (germline): SGHVS, FNYEAQ. CDR3 sequence (DNA): TGTGCCAGCAGCTATTCGACAGGGATCGTTCTCGGCTACACCTTC. Protein product: CASSYSTGIVLGYTF.

This clonotype was seen a few times. J is TRBJ2-1 and V is TRBV7-9, with 7 positions matching TRBD1. V lost 7 bases, J lost 7 bases, and 16 bases stayed unmatched. CDR1 SEHNR and CDR2 FQNEAQ come from the germline V gene (reference sequence). This CDR3 is built from 16 residues. The chain's CDR3 is CASTQSITGESNEQFF. The CDR3 DNA reads TGTGCCAGCACCCAAAGTATTACAGGGGAAAGTAATGAGCAGTTCTTC.

This clonotype turned up a few times. V and J are TRBV14 and TRBJ2-3; tentatively, D is TRBD2 (5 bases). Trimming took 0 bases from V and 5 from J, leaving 15 bases between them. The CDR3 length is 16 residues. The V gene's germline CDR1 is SGHDN and CDR2 FVKESK. The CDR3 sequence is CASSQDRNPGVDTQYF. The CDR3 DNA reads as TGTGCCAGCAGCCAAGATCGGAACCCCGGGGTAGATACGCAGTATTTT.

V and J are TRBV4-2 and TRBJ1-1; D is perhaps TRBD1 (5 bases). V lost 1 base and J 0 bases, leaving 15 bases between the germline ends. Germline values: CDR1 LGHNA, CDR2 YNFKEQ. CDR3 size: 17 residues. CDR3 in DNA: TGTGCCAGCAGCCAAGTGCGGGGGACGGTGCTGAACACTGAAGCTTTCTTT. This gives the protein CASSQVRGTVLNTEAFF.

This clonotype was counted a few times. CDR3 loop: CASSQLAGGKPYEQYF. The CDR3 DNA reads as TGTGCCAGCAGCCAGCTAGCGGGGGGCAAGCCCTACGAGCAGTACTTC. The chain couples TRBV14 to TRBJ2-7; 11 bases agree with TRBD2. Germline V CDR1 and CDR2: SGHDN, FVKESK. The V gene end was trimmed by 3 bases and the J gene end by 2 bases; junction bases not matched to a gene: 6. The CDR3 has 16 residues.

The chain joins TRBV7-9 to TRBJ2-3; 7 bases match TRBD1. CDR1 SEHNR and CDR2 FQNEAQ come from the germline V gene (reference sequence). V trimming: 3 bases; J trimming: 2 bases; junction bases outside the gene matches: 8. CDR3 length: 16 residues. The CDR3: CASSFPSGGITDTQYF. The CDR3, as DNA: TGTGCCAGCAGCTTTCCCTCAGGGGGAATCACAGATACGCAGTATTTT.

In its sample, this clonotype was seen many times. The rearrangement joins TRBV27 to TRBJ2-2; D is unresolved. V was pared by 3 bases and J by 7 bases, with 9 bases between. The CDR3 covers 13 residues. CDR1 MNHEY and CDR2 SMNVEV come from the germline V gene (reference sequence). The CDR3 protein is CASSFGGIGELFF. DNA of the CDR3: TGTGCCAGCAGTTTTGGCGGAATCGGGGAGCTGTTTTTT.

This clonotype has a handful of counts. V gene TRBV6-1 combines with J gene TRBJ2-7; D is possibly TRBD2 (6 bases). CDR1 and CDR2 from the germline V gene are MNHNS and SASEGT. This CDR3 region has 13 residues. V dropped 7 bases and J dropped 2 bases, with 12 bases sitting between them. Written as DNA, the CDR3 is TGTGCCAGCACCCCGGGACTGACCTACGAGCAGTACTTC. Encoded protein: CASTPGLTYEQYF.

About this clonotype: The junction shows a germline mismatch at one end, possibly a read error. The chain employs TRBV6-5 and TRBJ2-7; D may be TRBD2 (6 bases). The CDR3 sequence is 14 residues long. From germline, CDR1 is MNHEY and CDR2 SVGAGI. The CDR3 spells CTSSYAGSSYEQYF. In nucleotides, the CDR3 is TGTACCAGCAGTTACGCCGGGAGCTCCTACGAGCAGTACTTC.

V and J are TRBV5-8 and TRBJ1-4; D gene ambiguous. The CDR3 length is 16 residues. In germline, CDR1 is SGHTS, CDR2 YDEGEE. V lost 0 bases to trimming and J lost 2 bases, with 11 bases between them. The CDR3 coding sequence is TGTGCCAGCAGCTTGGTTAAGGGCTTGACTAATGAAAAACTGTTTTTT. This translates into CASSLVKGLTNEKLFF.

The gene calls are TRBV24-1 and TRBJ2-3; possibly TRBD2 for D (5 bases). Germline CDR1 and CDR2: KGHDR and SFDVKD. Deletions cut 0 bases from V and 8 bases from J, with 5 bases between. CDR3 length equals 12 residues. This CDR3 is CATSDLEGTQYF. CDR3 coding DNA: TGTGCCACCAGTGATTTGGAGGGTACGCAGTATTTT.

As concerns this clonotype: The junction departs from germline at one end; a sequencing error may be responsible. The V and J genes are TRBV28 and TRBJ1-1; D remains unclear. Germline loops: CDR1 MDHEN, CDR2 SYDVKM. This CDR3 contains 13 residues. CDR3 in amino acids: CVSSFGINTEAFF. In DNA, the CDR3 is TGTGTCAGCAGTTTCGGCATTAACACTGAAGCTTTCTTT.

J is TRBJ1-1 and V is TRBV2; tentative D call: TRBD1 (5 bases). From germline, CDR1 is SNHLY and CDR2 FYNNEI. Trimming left V 0 bases short and J 1 base short, with 12 bases between. The CDR3 spans 16 residues. CDR3 DNA: TGTGCCAGCAGTGAAGCTGGGACGGCACCGAACACTGAAGCTTTCTTT. Its translation is CASSEAGTAPNTEAFF.

The chain employs TRBV24-1 and TRBJ1-1; D is unresolved. CDR1 and CDR2 (germline): KGHDR, SFDVKD. V lost 2 bases, J lost 5 bases, and 11 bases lay in between. The CDR3 has 14 residues. As DNA, the CDR3 is TGTGCCACCAGTGATTCCTGGGGAGGGACTGAAGCTTTCTTT. Translating it yields CATSDSWGGTEAFF.

This rearrangement joins TRBV4-2 to TRBJ2-5; perhaps TRBD1 as D (6 bases). The germline gives CDR1 LGHNA, CDR2 YNFKEQ. This CDR3 spans 15 amino acids. V lost 0 bases to trimming and J lost 3 bases, with 11 bases between them. As DNA, the CDR3 is TGTGCCAGCAGCCAAGACAGGACAGTCGAAGAGACCCAGTACTTC. This sequence encodes CASSQDRTVEETQYF.

J is TRBJ2-3 and V is TRBV27; D gene ambiguous. This CDR3 is built from 13 residues. CDR1 is MNHEY, CDR2 SMNVEV, per germline (reference sequence). The V end was cut by 5 bases, the J end by 8 bases, with 14 bases between. For the CDR3, the DNA is TGTGCCAGCAGTCTAAACTCCTGGGGTACGCAGTATTTT. Protein product: CASSLNSWGTQYF.

The chain couples TRBV7-6 to TRBJ2-7; maybe TRBD2 (5 bases). The CDR3 spans 13 residues. CDR1 and CDR2 from the germline V gene are SGHVS and FNYEAQ. Trimming cost V 6 bases and J 6 bases, with 15 bases left between them. CDR3 loop: CASSPTPRGEQYF. The CDR3 DNA reads TGTGCCAGCAGTCCGACACCTCGGGGCGAGCAGTACTTC.

The genes are TRBV27 and TRBJ1-2, with D perhaps TRBD1 (6 bases). V was trimmed by 5 bases and J by 5 bases, leaving 15 bases between them. CDR3 length: 14 amino acids. Per germline, CDR1 MNHEY and CDR2 SMNVEV (reference sequence). The CDR3: CASSPGGQKYGYTF. Here the CDR3 DNA reads TGTGCCAGCAGTCCTGGGGGGCAAAAGTATGGCTACACCTTC.

The chain joins TRBV28 to TRBJ2-7, with 10 bases fitting TRBD1. The CDR3 is 16 residues long. CDR1 and CDR2 from the germline V gene are MDHEN and SYDVKM. The ends lost 1 base at V and 0 bases at J; junction bases unmatched: 3. CDR3 DNA sequence: TGTGCCAGCAGTTTATCGGGGACAGGGGACTCCTACGAGCAGTACGTC. Protein: CASSLSGTGDSYEQYV.

There are a few counts of this clonotype. This chain links TRBV7-3 with TRBJ1-1; the D gene is possibly TRBD1 (5 bases). CDR3 size: 15 residues. Germline CDR1 reads SGHTA; CDR2 reads FQGTGA. Deletions cut 5 bases from V and 1 base from J, with 14 bases between. CDR3 loop: CASSPPAGQNTEAFF. CDR3 nucleotides: TGTGCCAGCAGCCCACCGGCGGGGCAGAACACTGAAGCTTTCTTT.

V usage is TRBV27 and J usage is TRBJ2-5, with D perhaps given as TRBD1 or TRBD2 (6 bases each). From germline, CDR1 is MNHEY and CDR2 SMNVEV (reference sequence). V lost 5 bases and J lost 5, with 12 bases in between. The CDR3 loop spans 13 amino acids. The CDR3 loop reads CASSGGPLETQYF. The CDR3 nucleotides are TGTGCCAGCAGTGGGGGGCCCCTTGAGACCCAGTACTTC.

This clonotype was observed many times. The chain recombines TRBV7-8 with TRBJ2-5; 15 bases line up with TRBD2. The CDR3 totals 15 residues. Trimming cost V 6 bases and J 5 bases; bases outside gene matches: 4. Germline-derived CDR1 and CDR2 are SGHVS and FQNEAQ. CDR3 amino acids: CASRPGTSGGETQYF. The CDR3, as DNA: TGTGCCAGCAGACCGGGGACTAGCGGGGGGGAGACCCAGTACTTC.

This rearrangement joins TRBV29-1 to TRBJ1-2; D uncertain. From germline, CDR1 is SQVTM and CDR2 ANQGSEA. V was pared by 0 bases and J by 0 bases, with 11 bases between. The CDR3 has 15 amino acids. As DNA, the CDR3 is TGCAGCGTTGAAGAAGAAAGGAGGGCTAACTATGGCTACACCTTC. It is translated as CSVEEERRANYGYTF.

The V gene is TRBV4-2, the J gene TRBJ1-2; D gene unclear. Deletions cut 0 bases from V and 8 bases from J, with 7 bases between. Germline assignment: CDR1 LGHNA and CDR2 YNFKEQ. The CDR3 loop spans 12 amino acids. CDR3 sequence: CASSQETVGYTF. CDR3 sequence (DNA): TGTGCCAGCAGCCAAGAAACGGTGGGCTACACCTTC.

V usage is TRBV5-3 and J usage is TRBJ2-3; TRBD1 matches 9 bases. TRBV5-3 carries the ORF label, with uncertain function. V shed 8 bases, J shed 1 base, and the junction held 14 bases outside the gene matches. There are 17 residues in the CDR3. The CDR3, as DNA: TGTGCCAGCAGCAGCCTGACAGGGGGGTGGGGCACAGATACGCAGTATTTT. This sequence encodes CASSSLTGGWGTDTQYF.

Concerning this clonotype: One end of the junction does not line up with germline, which may come from a read error. The J gene is TRBJ2-1, the V gene TRBV9; 7 nucleotides line up with TRBD2. CDR3 length: 12 amino acids. Germline CDR1 is SGDLS and CDR2 is YYNGEE. CDR3 sequence: CAGSGITPEQFF. In DNA, the CDR3 is TGTGCCGGCAGCGGGATAACCCCTGAGCAGTTCTTC.